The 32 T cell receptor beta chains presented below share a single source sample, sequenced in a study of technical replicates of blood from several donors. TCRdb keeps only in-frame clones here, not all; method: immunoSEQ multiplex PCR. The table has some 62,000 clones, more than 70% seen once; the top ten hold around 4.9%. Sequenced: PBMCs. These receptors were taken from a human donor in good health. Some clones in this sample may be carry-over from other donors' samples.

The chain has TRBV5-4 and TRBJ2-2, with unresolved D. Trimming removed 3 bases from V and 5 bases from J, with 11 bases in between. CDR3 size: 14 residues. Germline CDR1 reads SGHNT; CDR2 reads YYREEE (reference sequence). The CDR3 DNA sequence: TGTGCCAGCAGCTACTCTCTCGGGACCGGGGAGCTGTTTTTT. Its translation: CASSYSLGTGELFF.

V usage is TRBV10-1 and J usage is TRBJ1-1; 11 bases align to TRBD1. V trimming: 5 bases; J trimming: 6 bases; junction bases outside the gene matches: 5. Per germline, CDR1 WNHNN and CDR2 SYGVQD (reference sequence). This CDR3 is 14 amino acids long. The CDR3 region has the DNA TGCGCCAGCAGTCGAGGACAGGGGGCCCCTGAAGCTTTCTTT. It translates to CASSRGQGAPEAFF.

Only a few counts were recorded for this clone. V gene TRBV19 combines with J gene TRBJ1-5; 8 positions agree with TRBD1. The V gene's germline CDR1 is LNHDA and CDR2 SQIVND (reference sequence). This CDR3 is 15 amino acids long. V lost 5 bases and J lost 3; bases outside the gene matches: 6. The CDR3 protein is CASSEQGVPNQPQHF. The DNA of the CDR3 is TGTGCCAGTAGTGAACAGGGGGTACCCAATCAGCCCCAGCATTTT. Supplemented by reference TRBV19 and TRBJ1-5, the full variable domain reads DGGITQSPKYLFRKEGQNVTLSCEQNLNHDAMYWYRQDPGQGLRLIYYSQIVNDFQKGDIAEGYSVSREKKESFPLTVTSAQKNPTAFYLCASSEQGVPNQPQHFGDGTRLSIL.

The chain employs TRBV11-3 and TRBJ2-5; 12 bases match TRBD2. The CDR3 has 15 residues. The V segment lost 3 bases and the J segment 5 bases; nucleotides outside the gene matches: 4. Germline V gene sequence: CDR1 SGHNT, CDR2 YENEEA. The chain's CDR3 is CASSLGLAGGETQYF. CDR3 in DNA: TGTGCCAGCAGCTTGGGACTAGCGGGCGGCGAGACCCAGTACTTC.

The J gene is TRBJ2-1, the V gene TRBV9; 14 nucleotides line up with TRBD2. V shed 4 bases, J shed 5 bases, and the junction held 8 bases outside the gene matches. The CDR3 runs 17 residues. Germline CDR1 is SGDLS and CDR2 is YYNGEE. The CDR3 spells CASSLGTSGGPDNEQFF. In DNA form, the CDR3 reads TGTGCCAGCAGCCTAGGGACTAGCGGGGGCCCAGACAATGAGCAGTTCTTC.

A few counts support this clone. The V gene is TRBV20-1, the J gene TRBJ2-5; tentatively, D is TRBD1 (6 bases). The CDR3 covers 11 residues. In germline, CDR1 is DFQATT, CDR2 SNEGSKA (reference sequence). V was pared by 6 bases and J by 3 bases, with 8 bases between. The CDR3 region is CSADREETQYF. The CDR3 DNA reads TGCAGTGCGGACAGAGAAGAGACCCAGTACTTC.

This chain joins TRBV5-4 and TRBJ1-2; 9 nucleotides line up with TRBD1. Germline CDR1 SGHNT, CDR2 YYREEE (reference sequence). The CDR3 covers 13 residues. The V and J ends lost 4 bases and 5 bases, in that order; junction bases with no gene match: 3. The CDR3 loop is CASSAGTGYGYTF. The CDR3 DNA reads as TGTGCCAGCAGCGCTGGGACAGGGTATGGCTACACCTTC.

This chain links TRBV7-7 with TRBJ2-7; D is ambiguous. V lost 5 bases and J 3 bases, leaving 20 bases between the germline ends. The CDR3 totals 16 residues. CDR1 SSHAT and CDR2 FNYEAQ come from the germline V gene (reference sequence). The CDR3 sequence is CASSPKTRPQDYEQYF. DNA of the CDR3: TGTGCCAGCAGCCCTAAAACCCGGCCTCAGGACTACGAGCAGTACTTC.

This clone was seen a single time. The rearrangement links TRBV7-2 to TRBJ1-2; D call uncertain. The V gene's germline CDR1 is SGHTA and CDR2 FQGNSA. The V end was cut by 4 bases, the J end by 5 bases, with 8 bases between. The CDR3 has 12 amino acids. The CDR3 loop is CASSSNPYGYTF. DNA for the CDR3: TGTGCCAGCAGCTCTAACCCATATGGCTACACCTTC.

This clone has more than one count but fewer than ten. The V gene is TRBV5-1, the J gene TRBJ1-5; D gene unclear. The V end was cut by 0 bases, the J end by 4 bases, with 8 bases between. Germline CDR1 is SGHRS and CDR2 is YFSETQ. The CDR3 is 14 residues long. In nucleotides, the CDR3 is TGCGCCAGCAGCTTGGATGGAGGGAATCAGCCCCAGCATTTT. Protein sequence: CASSLDGGNQPQHF.

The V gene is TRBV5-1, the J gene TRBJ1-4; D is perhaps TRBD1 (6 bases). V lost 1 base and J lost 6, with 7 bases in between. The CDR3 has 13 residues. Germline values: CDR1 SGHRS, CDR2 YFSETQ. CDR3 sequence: CASSLWTDEKLFF. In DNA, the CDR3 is TGCGCCAGCAGCTTGTGGACAGATGAAAAACTGTTTTTT.

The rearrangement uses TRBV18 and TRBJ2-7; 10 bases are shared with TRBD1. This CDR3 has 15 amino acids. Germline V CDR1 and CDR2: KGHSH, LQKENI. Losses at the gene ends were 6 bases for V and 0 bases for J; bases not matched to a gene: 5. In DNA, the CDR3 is TGTGCCAGCTCGGGCGGGACAGGGGACTCCTACGAGCAGTACTTC. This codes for CASSGGTGDSYEQYF.

The CDR3 sequence: CSVDRGGTDTQYF. The CDR3, as DNA: TGCAGCGTAGACAGGGGTGGCACAGATACGCAGTATTTT. V and J are TRBV29-1 and TRBJ2-3, with 8 bases lining up with TRBD1. Per the germline V gene, CDR1 is SQVTM and CDR2 is ANQGSEA. After removal of 6 bases from V and 1 base from J, the junction contained 3 bases not matched to a gene. CDR3 length: 13 amino acids.

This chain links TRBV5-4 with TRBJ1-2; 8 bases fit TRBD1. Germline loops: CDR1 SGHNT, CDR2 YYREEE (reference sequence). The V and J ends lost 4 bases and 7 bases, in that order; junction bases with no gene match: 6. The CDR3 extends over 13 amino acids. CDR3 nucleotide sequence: TGTGCCAGCAGCCAGGACAGGGCCTTTGGCTACACCTTC. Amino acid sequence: CASSQDRAFGYTF.

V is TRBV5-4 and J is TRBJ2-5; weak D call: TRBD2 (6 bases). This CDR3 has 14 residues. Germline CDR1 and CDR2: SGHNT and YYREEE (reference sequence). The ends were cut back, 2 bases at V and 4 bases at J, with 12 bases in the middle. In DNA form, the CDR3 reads TGTGCCAGCAGCTTCGACCGGAGGGGAGAGACCCAGTACTTC. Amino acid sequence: CASSFDRRGETQYF.

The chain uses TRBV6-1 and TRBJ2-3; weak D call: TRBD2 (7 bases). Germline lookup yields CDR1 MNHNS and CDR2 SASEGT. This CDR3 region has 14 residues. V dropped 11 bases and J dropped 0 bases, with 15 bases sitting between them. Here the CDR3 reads CAGQGGESTDTQYF. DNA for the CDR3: TGTGCCGGTCAAGGGGGGGAAAGCACAGATACGCAGTATTTT.

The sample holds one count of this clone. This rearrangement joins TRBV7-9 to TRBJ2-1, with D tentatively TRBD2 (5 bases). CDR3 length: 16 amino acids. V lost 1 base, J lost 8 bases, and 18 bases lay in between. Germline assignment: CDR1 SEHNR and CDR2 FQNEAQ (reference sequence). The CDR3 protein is CASSLVTGSGGDEQFF. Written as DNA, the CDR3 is TGTGCCAGCAGCTTAGTAACGGGAAGCGGTGGCGATGAGCAGTTCTTC.

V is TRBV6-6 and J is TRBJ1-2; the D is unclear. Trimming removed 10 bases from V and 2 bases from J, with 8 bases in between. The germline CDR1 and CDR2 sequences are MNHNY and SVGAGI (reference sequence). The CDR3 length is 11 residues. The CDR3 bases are TGTGCCACCGCCGGGAACTATGGCTACACCTTC. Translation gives CATAGNYGYTF.

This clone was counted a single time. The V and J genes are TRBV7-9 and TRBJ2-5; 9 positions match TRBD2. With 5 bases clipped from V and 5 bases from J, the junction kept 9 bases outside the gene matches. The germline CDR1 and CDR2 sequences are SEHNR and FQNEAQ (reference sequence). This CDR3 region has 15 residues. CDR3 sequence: CASSALTSGQETQYF. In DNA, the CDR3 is TGTGCCAGCAGCGCGCTGACTAGCGGTCAGGAGACCCAGTACTTC.

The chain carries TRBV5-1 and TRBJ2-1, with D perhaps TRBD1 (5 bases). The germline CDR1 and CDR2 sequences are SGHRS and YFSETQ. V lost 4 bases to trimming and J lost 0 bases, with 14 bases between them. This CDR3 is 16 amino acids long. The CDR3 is CASSALGVSSYNEQFF. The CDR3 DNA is TGCGCCAGCAGCGCCCTAGGGGTTTCCTCCTACAATGAGCAGTTCTTC.

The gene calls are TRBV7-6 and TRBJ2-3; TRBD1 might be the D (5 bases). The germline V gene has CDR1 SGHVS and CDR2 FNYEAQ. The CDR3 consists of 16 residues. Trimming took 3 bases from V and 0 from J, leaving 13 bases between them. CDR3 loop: CASSFPATVSTDTQYF. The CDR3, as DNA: TGTGCCAGCAGCTTCCCTGCGACAGTGAGCACAGATACGCAGTATTTT.

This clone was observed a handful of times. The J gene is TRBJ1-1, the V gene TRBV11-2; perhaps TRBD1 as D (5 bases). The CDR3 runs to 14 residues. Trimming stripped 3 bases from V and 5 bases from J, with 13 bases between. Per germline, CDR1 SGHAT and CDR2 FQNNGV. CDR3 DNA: TGTGCCAGCAGCTTTTCGCAGGGCTTGACTGAAGCTTTCTTT. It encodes CASSFSQGLTEAFF.

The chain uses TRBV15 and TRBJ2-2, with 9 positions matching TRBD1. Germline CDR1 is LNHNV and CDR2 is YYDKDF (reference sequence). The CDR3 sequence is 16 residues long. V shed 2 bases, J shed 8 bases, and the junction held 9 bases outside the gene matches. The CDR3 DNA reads TGTGCCACCAGCAGAATTGTACAGGGGGCGCGAGGGGAGCTGTTTTTT. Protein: CATSRIVQGARGELFF.

The CDR3 sequence is CASSGVGEGHNEQYF. The CDR3 DNA is TGCGCCAGCAGCGGGGTGGGGGAGGGCCACAACGAGCAGTACTTC. The chain couples TRBV5-1 to TRBJ2-7; 7 bases fit TRBD2. J was trimmed by 5 bases and V by 4 bases; bases with no gene match: 12. CDR3 size: 15 residues. Germline V gene sequence: CDR1 SGHRS, CDR2 YFSETQ.

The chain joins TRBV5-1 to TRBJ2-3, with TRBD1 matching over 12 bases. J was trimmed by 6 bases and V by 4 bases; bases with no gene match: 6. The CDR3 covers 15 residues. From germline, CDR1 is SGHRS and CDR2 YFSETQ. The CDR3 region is CASSLGTGGRDTQYF. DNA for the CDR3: TGCGCCAGCAGCCTGGGGACAGGGGGCCGCGATACGCAGTATTTT.

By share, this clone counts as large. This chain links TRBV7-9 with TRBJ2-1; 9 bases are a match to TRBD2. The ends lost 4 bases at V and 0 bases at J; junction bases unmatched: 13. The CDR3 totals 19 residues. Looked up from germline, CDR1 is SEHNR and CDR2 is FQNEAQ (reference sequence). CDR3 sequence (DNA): TGTGCCAGCAGCTACCGGAAAACTAGCGGGCGTAGCTCCTACAATGAGCAGTTCTTC. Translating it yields CASSYRKTSGRSSYNEQFF. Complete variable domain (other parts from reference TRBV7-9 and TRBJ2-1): DTGVSQNPRHKITKRGQNVTFRCDPISEHNRLYWYRQTLGQGPEFLTYFQNEAQLEKSRLLSDRFSAERPKGSFSTLEIQRTEQGDSAMYLCASSYRKTSGRSSYNEQFFGPGTRLTVL.

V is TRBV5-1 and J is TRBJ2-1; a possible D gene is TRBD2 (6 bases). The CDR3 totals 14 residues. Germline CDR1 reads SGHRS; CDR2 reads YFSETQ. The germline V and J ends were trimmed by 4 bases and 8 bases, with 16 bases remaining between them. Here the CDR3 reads CASSVGLSRYEQFF. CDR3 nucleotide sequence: TGCGCCAGCAGCGTGGGACTTTCCCGCTATGAGCAGTTCTTC.

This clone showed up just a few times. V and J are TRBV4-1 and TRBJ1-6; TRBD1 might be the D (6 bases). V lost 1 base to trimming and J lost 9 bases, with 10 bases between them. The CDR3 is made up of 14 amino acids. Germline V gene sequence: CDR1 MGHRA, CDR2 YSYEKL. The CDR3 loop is CASSQGNRASPLHF. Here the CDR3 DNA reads TGCGCCAGCAGCCAAGGTAACAGGGCTTCACCCCTCCACTTT.

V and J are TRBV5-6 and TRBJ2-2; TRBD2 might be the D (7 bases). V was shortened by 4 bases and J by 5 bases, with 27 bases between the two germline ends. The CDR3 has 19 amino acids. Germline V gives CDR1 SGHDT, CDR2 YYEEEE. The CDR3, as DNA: TGTGCCAGCAGCCCACCCCCGGGGGGCAGGGATTTAGGGACCGGGGAGCTGTTTTTT. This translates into CASSPPPGGRDLGTGELFF.

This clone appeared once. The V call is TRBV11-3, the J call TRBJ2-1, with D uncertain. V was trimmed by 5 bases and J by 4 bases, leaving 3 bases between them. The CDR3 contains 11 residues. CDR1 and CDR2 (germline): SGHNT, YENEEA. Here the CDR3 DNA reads TGTGCCAGCAGCATATACAATGAGCAGTTCTTC. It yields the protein CASSIYNEQFF.

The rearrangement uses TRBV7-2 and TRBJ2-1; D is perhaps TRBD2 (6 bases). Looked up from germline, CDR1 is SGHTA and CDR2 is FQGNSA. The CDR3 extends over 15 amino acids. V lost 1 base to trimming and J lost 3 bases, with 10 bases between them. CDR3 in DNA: TGTGCCAGCAGCTTAGAACGGGAGAGCTACAATGAGCAGTTCTTC. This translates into CASSLERESYNEQFF. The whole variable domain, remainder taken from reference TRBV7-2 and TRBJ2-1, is GAGVSQSPSNKVTEKGKDVELRCDPISGHTALYWYRQSLGQGLEFLIYFQGNSAPDKSGLPSDRFSAERTGGSVSTLTIQRTQQEDSAVYLCASSLERESYNEQFFGPGTRLTVL.

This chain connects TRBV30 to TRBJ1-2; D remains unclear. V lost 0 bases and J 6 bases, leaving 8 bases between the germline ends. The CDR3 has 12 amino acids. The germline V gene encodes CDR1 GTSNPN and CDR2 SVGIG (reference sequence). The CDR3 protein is CAWSVEAHGYTF. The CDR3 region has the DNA TGTGCCTGGAGTGTAGAGGCCCATGGCTACACCTTC.